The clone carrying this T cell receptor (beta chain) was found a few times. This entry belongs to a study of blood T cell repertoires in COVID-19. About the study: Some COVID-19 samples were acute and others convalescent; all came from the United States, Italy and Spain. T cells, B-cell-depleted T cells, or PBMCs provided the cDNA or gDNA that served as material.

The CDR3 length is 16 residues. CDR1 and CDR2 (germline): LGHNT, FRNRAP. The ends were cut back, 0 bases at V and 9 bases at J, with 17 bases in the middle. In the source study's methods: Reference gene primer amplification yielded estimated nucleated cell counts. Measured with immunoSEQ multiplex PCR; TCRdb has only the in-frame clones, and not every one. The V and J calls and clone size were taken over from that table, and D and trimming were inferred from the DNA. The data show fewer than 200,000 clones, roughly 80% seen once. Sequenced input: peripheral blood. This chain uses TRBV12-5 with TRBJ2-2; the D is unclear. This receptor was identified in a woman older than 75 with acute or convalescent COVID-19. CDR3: CASGLVLAGSTRELFF. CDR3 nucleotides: TGTGCTAGTGGTTTGGTACTGGCAGGTAGTACCCGGGAGCTGTTTTTT.